This entry describes one T cell receptor (beta chain). The sample is drawn from a study of shared clonotypes between healthy human individuals. Authors' methods: Filtering differed, since immunoSEQ gave only junction sequences and no quality scores. TCRdb keeps only in-frame clones here, not all; method: immunoSEQ multiplex PCR. V, J and clone size reflect that table, while D and trimming were determined from the DNA. The sample lists about 320,000 clones, more than 75% occurring once. The TCR comes from a man aged 18 to 29 in good health. Sequenced material: memory CD8+ T cells sorted from blood. The subset here: CD45RO+ cells pooled with CCR7-negative TemRA cells.

The CDR3 spells CASSPDARSGNTIYF. The CDR3 DNA reads TGCGCCAGCAGCCCCGACGCCCGCTCTGGAAACACCATATATTTT. The chain carries TRBV5-1 and TRBJ1-3; D call uncertain. Germline V lookup: CDR1 SGHRS, CDR2 YFSETQ. The CDR3 extends over 15 amino acids. The germline V and J ends were trimmed by 4 bases and 0 bases, with 11 bases remaining between them.